A single sample is the source of the 5 T cell receptor beta chains below, sequenced in a study of T cell clonality in common variable immunodeficiency. The table came from immunoSEQ multiplex PCR; TCRdb's copy has only in-frame clones and leaves some out. This repertoire lists roughly 43,000 clones without singletons; approximately 0.71% sits in the top ten. Sample: peripheral blood mononuclear cells. The receptors derive from a person aged 18 to 75 in good health.

This clone occurred many times. The CDR3 end falls 3 residues outside the read, so it is completed with the germline J gene. This chain connects TRBV2 to TRBJ1-6; 7 bases align to TRBD1. The CDR3 runs 15 residues. The V and J ends lost 6 bases and 7 bases, in that order; junction bases with no gene match: 9. Germline lookup yields CDR1 SNHLY and CDR2 FYNNEI. The CDR3 protein is CASRRTGQGNSPLHF. The DNA read from the CDR3 is TGTGCCAGCAGGAGGACAGGACAAGGGAATTCACCC.

Notes on this clone: The read falls 3 residues short of the CDR3 end, and the missing part is taken from the germline J gene. V and J are TRBV10-2 and TRBJ1-3, with 9 bases that match TRBD1. The trim removed 0 bases at V and 4 bases at J, leaving 10 bases unmatched. This CDR3 comprises 18 residues. Germline-derived CDR1 and CDR2 are WSHSY and SAAADI. CDR3 loop: CASSESTGTGLSGNTIYF. The covered CDR3 bases are TGCGCCAGCAGTGAGTCAACCGGGACAGGGCTTTCGGGAAACACC.

This clone was seen many times. Read sequence stops 3 residues before the CDR3 end, and the germline J gene provides the missing end. The chain uses TRBV20-1 and TRBJ2-2; D not resolved. Germline CDR1 is DFQATT and CDR2 is SNEGSKA (reference sequence). This CDR3 has 13 residues. CDR3 DNA, as far as it was read: TGCAGTGCTCGCGGTAGCAGTAATGAAAAG. This sequence encodes CSARGSSNEK. From start to end, the CDR3 is CSARGSSNEKLFF.

This clone was observed many times. The CDR3 region is CASSLRRGQGTDTQYF. CDR3 bases read: TGTGCCAGCAGCTTAAGGAGGGGTCAGGGCACAGATACG. The gene calls are TRBV7-8 and TRBJ2-3; perhaps TRBD2 as D (6 bases). The observed sequence ends 3 residues before the CDR3 terminus, with the missing tail filled in from the germline J gene. The ends were cut back, 2 bases at V and 1 base at J, with 13 bases in the middle. Germline CDR1 is SGHVS and CDR2 is FQNEAQ. The CDR3 contains 16 residues. Using reference TRBV7-8 and TRBJ2-3 for the parts outside the CDR3, the full variable domain is GAGVSQSPRYKVAKRGQDVALRCDPISGHVSLFWYQQALGQGPEFLTYFQNEAQLDKSGLPSDRFFAERPEGSVSTLKIQRTQQEDSAVYLCASSLRRGQGTDTQYFGPGTRLTVL.

This clone appeared many times. From the germline J gene comes the end of the CDR3, since the read stops 3 residues before it. The V call is TRBV20-1, the J call TRBJ2-5, with TRBD2 identical over 12 bases. The CDR3 length is 18 residues. Per germline, CDR1 DFQATT and CDR2 SNEGSKA (reference sequence). J was trimmed by 5 bases and V by 6 bases; bases with no gene match: 19. The sequenced CDR3 bases are TGCAGTGCCGCCCGACCGGGACTAGCGGGCCCACAGGGGGAGACC. It encodes CSAARPGLAGPQGET. The entire CDR3 sequence reads CSAARPGLAGPQGETQYF.